The following is a TCR beta chain sequence with its context. Per the study methods: Reference gene primer amplification gave nucleated cell count estimates. Sequencing used immunoSEQ multiplex PCR; TCRdb keeps in-frame clones, though not all of them. Clone size and V and J calls were adopted from that table, with D and trimming inferred from the DNA. The repertoire holds 72,000 or so clones, with about nine tenths as singletons. The data stem from a study of blood T cell repertoires in COVID-19. The overall study: Italy, Spain and the United States were the sources of the convalescent and acute COVID-19 samples. T cells, B-cell-depleted T cells, or PBMCs supplied cDNA or gDNA.

The sequenced material came from peripheral blood. This TCR was sampled from a man between 60 and 75 years old with acute or convalescent COVID-19.

Written as DNA, the CDR3 is TGTGCCAGCAGCCAAGGTGGCCTAGCGGGGGGCGAGCAGTACTTC. As protein: CASSQGGLAGGEQYF. V gene TRBV3-1 (or the pseudogene TRBV3-2) combines with J gene TRBJ2-7, with 11 bases identical to TRBD2. With V trimmed by 1 base and J by 6 bases, 5 bases remained unmatched. The CDR3 extends over 15 amino acids. Germline V gives CDR1 LGHDT, CDR2 YNNKEL (reference sequence).